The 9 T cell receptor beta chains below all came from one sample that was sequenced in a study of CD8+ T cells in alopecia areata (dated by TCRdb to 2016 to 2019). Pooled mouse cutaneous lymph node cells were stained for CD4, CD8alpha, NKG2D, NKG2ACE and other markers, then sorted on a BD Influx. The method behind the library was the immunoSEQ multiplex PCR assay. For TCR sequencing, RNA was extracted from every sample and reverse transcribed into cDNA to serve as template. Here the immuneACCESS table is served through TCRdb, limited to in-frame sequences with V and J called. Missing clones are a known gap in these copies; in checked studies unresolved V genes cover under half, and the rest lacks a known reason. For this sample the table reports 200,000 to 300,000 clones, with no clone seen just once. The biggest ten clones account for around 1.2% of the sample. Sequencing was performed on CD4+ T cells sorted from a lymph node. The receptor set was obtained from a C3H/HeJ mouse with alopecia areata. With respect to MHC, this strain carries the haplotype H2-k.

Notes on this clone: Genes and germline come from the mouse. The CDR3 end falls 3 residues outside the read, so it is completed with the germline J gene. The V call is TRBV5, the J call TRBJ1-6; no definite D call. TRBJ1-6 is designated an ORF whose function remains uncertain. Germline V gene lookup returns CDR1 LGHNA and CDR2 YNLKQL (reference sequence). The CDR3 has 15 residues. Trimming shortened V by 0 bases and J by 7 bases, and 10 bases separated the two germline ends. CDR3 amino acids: CASSQDWIGNSPLYF. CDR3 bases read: TGTGCCAGCAGCCAAGACTGGATAGGAAATTCGCCC.

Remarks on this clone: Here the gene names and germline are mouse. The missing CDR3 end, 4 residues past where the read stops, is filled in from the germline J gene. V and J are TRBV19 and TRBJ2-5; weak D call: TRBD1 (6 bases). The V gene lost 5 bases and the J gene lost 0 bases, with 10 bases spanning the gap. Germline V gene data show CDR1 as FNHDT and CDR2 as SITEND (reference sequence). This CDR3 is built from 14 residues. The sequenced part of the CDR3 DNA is TGTGCCAGCAGGAACGGACAGAACCAAGAC. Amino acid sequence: CASRNGQNQD. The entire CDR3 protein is CASRNGQNQDTQYF.

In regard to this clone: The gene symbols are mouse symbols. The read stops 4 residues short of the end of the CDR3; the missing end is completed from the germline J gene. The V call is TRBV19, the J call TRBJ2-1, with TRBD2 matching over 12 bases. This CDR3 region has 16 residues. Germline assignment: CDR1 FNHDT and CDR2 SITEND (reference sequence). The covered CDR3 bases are TGTGCCAGCAGTCCAGGACTGGGGGGGAAAGGGGCT. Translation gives CASSPGLGGKGA. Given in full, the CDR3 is CASSPGLGGKGAEQFF.

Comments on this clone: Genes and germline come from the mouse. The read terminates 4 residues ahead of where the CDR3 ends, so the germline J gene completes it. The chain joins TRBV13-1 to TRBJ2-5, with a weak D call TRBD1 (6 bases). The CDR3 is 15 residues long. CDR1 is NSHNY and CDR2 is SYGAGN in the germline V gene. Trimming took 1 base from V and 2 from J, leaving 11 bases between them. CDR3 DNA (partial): TGTGCCAGCAGTGATCGGGACAAAATCCAAGAC. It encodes CASSDRDKIQD. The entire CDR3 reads CASSDRDKIQDTQYF.

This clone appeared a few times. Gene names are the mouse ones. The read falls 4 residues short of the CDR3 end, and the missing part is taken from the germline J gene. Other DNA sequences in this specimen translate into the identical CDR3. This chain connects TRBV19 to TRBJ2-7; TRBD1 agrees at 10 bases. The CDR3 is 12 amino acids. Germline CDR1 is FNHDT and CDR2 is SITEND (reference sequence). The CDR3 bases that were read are TGTGCCAGCACGGACAGGGGGTAT. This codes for CASTDRGY. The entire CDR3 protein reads CASTDRGYEQYF. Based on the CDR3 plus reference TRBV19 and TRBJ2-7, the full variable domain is GGIITQTPKFLIGQEGQKLTLKCQQNFNHDTMYWYRQDSGKGLRLIYYSITENDLQKGDLSEGYDASREKKSSFSLTVTSAQKNEMAVFLCASTDRGYEQYFGPGTRLTVL.

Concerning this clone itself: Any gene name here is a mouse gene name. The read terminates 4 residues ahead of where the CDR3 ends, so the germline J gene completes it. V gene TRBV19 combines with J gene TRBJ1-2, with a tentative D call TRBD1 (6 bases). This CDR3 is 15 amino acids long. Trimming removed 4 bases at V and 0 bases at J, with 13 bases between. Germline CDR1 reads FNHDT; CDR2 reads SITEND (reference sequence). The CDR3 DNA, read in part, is TGTGCCAGCAGTCCCCGGACAGTTGCAAACTCC. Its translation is CASSPRTVANS. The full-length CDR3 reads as CASSPRTVANSDYTF.

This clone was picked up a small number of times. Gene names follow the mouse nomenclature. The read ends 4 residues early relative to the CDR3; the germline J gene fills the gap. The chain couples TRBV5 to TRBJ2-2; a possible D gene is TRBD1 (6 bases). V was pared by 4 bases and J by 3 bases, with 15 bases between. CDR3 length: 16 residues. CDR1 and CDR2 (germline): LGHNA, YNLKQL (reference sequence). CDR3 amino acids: CASSPFRGGDTGQLYF. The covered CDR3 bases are TGTGCCAGCAGCCCCTTCAGGGGCGGGGACACCGGG.

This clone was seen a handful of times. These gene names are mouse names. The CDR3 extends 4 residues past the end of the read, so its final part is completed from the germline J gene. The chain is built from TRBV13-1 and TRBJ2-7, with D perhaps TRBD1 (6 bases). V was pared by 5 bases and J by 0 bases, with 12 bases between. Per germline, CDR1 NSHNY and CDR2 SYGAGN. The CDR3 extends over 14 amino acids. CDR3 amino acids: CASRPGHFSYEQYF. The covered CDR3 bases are TGTGCCAGCAGGCCGGGACATTTCTCCTAT.

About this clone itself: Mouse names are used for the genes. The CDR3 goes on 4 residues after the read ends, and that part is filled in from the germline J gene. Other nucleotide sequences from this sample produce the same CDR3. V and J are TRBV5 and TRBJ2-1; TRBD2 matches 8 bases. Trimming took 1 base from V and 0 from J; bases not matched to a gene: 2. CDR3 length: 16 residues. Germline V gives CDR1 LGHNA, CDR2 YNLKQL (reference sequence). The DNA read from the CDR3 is TGTGCCAGCAGCCAAGTGGGGGGGGATAACTATGCT. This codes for CASSQVGGDNYA. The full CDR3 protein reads CASSQVGGDNYAEQFF.